Sequencing of this T cell receptor beta chain was carried out in a study of T cell responses to AZD1222 COVID-19 vaccine. Notes on the study in general: The study sampled repertoires only after the peak T cell response.

Germline values: CDR1 MGHRA, CDR2 YSYEKL. The CDR3 runs 15 residues. Trimming took off 4 bases at V and 2 bases at J, with 15 bases between the two ends. In the case of this clone: What it binds is unknown.

Data came from immunoSEQ multiplex PCR; TCRdb stores just in-frame clones and leaves some out. The profile covers more than 75,000 clones, with approximately 83% appearing a single time and 1.3% taken by the ten largest. This receptor was taken from an adult who received the AZD1222 COVID-19 vaccine. Sequenced here: peripheral blood, sampled 28 days after the second AZD1222 dose. The chain employs TRBV4-1 and TRBJ2-7; the D is unclear. CDR3: CASSRLESQTYEQYF. CDR3 bases: TGCGCCAGCAGCCGCCTGGAGAGCCAAACCTACGAGCAGTACTTC.